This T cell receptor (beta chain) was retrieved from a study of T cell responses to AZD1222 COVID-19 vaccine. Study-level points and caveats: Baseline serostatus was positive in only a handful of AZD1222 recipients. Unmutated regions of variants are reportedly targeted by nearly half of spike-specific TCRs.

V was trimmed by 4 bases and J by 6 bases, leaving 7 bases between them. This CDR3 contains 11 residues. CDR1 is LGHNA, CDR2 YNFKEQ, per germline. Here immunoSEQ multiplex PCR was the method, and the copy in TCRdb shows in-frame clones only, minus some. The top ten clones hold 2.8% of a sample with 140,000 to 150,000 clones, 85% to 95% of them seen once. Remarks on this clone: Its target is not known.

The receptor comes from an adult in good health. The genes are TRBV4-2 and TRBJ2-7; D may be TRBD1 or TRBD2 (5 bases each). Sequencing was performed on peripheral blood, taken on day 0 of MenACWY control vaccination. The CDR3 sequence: CASSRGAEQYF. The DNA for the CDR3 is TGTGCCAGCAGCCGAGGGGCCGAGCAGTACTTC.